One sample yielded the 25 T cell receptor beta chains listed below, sequenced in a study of metastatic and nonmetastatic thyroid tumors. Patients were all untreated before their thyroid surgery. TCRdb reassembled clones from the PCR reads with MiXCR. The sample lists some 39,000 clones; roughly 15% were seen once. Material for sequencing was blood. All receptors derive from a female donor with papillary thyroid cancer or a benign thyroid nodule (not recorded which). Some clones in this sample may be carry-over from other donors' samples.

V usage is TRBV6-5 and J usage is TRBJ2-2; unclear D gene. CDR1 is MNHEY and CDR2 is SVGAGI in the germline V gene. CDR3 length: 14 amino acids. Trimming pared 10 bases from V and 6 bases from J, leaving 18 bases between. This chain's CDR3 is CATSDSHGAGELFF. CDR3 DNA sequence: TGTGCCACCAGCGACTCACATGGGGCCGGGGAGCTGTTTTTT.

The chain recombines TRBV11-1 with TRBJ2-1; D not certain. The CDR3 consists of 16 residues. V lost 6 bases, J lost 1 base, and 16 bases lay in between. In germline, CDR1 is SGHAT, CDR2 FQDESV (reference sequence). CDR3 nucleotides: TGTGCCAGCAGTCTAAGACCGAGCACTTCCTACAATGAGCAGTTCTTC. Protein product: CASSLRPSTSYNEQFF.

The V call is TRBV11-1, the J call TRBJ2-2; possibly TRBD2 for D (6 bases). Germline lookup yields CDR1 SGHAT and CDR2 FQDESV (reference sequence). Between the trimmed V and J ends, which lost 6 bases and 11 bases, there was a span of 25 bases. The length of the CDR3 is 16 residues. For the CDR3, the DNA is TGTGCCAGCAGACCCCCTAGGTTGTGGGAGGCCTGTGAGCTGTTTTTT. The encoded protein is CASRPPRLWEACELFF.

V is TRBV7-9 and J is TRBJ2-7; TRBD1 matches at 12 bases. The CDR3 runs to 15 residues. In germline, CDR1 is SEHNR, CDR2 FQNEAQ (reference sequence). Losses at the gene ends were 5 bases for V and 7 bases for J; bases not matched to a gene: 9. The CDR3 nucleotides read TGTGCCAGCAGCGTGCCGGGACAGGGGGCTCGGGAGCAGTACTTC. Translation gives CASSVPGQGAREQYF.

The table lists this clone with a few counts. V gene TRBV10-3 combines with J gene TRBJ2-1, with 10 bases identical to TRBD1. CDR3 length: 13 residues. J gave up 5 bases and V 10 bases, and 5 bases lay outside the gene matches. Germline V gene lookup returns CDR1 ENHRY and CDR2 SYGVKD. CDR3 in DNA: TGTGCCACCGGGACAGGGGAAGACAATGAGCAGTTCTTC. Its protein product is CATGTGEDNEQFF.

In its sample, this clone was seen many times. The rearrangement uses TRBV11-2 and TRBJ2-7, with 10 bases identical to TRBD1. The CDR3 is made up of 17 amino acids. Germline V gives CDR1 SGHAT, CDR2 FQNNGV. The trim removed 5 bases at V and 2 bases at J, leaving 12 bases unmatched. The CDR3 region has the DNA TGTGCCAGCAGCCCGACAGGGGGCCTGACATTCCCCTACGAGCAGTACTTC. This gives the protein CASSPTGGLTFPYEQYF.

This clone was seen repeatedly, ten times or more. The V call is TRBV4-1, the J call TRBJ1-1; maybe TRBD1 (5 bases). The V gene's germline CDR1 is MGHRA and CDR2 YSYEKL. This CDR3 region has 14 residues. V was pared by 5 bases and J by 4 bases, with 14 bases between. The CDR3 DNA reads as TGCGCCAGCAGCTTCCAACAGGACTCCACTGAAGCTTTCTTT. Amino acid sequence: CASSFQQDSTEAFF.

This clone was detected ten times or more. V is TRBV20-1 and J is TRBJ1-6; 8 bases match TRBD1. The CDR3 runs to 16 residues. V lost 0 bases and J lost 7; bases outside the gene matches: 8. Germline lookup yields CDR1 DFQATT and CDR2 SNEGSKA (reference sequence). The CDR3 DNA reads TGCAGTGCTAGAGATCCGACAGGGGCGGTAAATTCACCCCTCCACTTT. Translation gives CSARDPTGAVNSPLHF.

This clone was observed at least ten times. V is TRBV10-3 and J is TRBJ2-7; 7 bases match TRBD1. J gave up 3 bases and V 2 bases, and 4 bases lay outside the gene matches. The CDR3 is made up of 14 amino acids. Germline loops: CDR1 ENHRY, CDR2 SYGVKD. The CDR3 reads CAISEDRAFYEQYF. The CDR3 DNA is TGTGCCATCAGTGAGGACAGGGCTTTCTACGAGCAGTACTTC.

This clone came up many times. This chain uses TRBV30 with TRBJ2-1; unclear D gene. CDR3 length: 13 amino acids. In germline, CDR1 is GTSNPN, CDR2 SVGIG (reference sequence). Between the trimmed V and J ends, which lost 1 base and 5 bases, there was a span of 9 bases. The CDR3 nucleotides read TGTGCCTGGAGTGCCCTTCCAAACAATGAGCAGTTCTTC. This sequence encodes CAWSALPNNEQFF. Full variable domain (remainder filled in from reference TRBV30 and TRBJ2-1): SQTIHQWPATLVQPVGSPLSLECTVEGTSNPNLYWYRQAAGRGLQLLFYSVGIGQISSEVPQNLSASRPQDRQFILSSKKLLLSDSGFYLCAWSALPNNEQFFGPGTRLTVL.

This clone has just a few counts. A read error may explain this, as a much larger clone is one base away. The chain is built from TRBV28 and TRBJ1-1, with a weak D call TRBD1 (6 bases). Germline V gene data show CDR1 as MDHEN and CDR2 as SYDVKM. The CDR3 is made up of 15 amino acids. CDR3 in amino acids: CASRGEDSFNTEASF. The DNA of the CDR3 is TGTGCCAGCAGAGGCGAGGACAGTTTCAACACTGAAGCTTCCTTT.

There are many counts of this clone. V gene TRBV6-1 combines with J gene TRBJ1-4; D is ambiguous. CDR1 MNHNS and CDR2 SASEGT come from the germline V gene. This CDR3 has 15 residues. Between the trimmed V and J ends, which lost 6 bases and 6 bases, there was a span of 17 bases. The CDR3 DNA reads TGTGCCAGCAGCGAGGCAGCCGGAGGCGATGAAAAACTGTTTTTT. Encoded protein: CASSEAAGGDEKLFF.

This clone was found many times. The V call is TRBV18, the J call TRBJ1-1, with D uncertain. CDR1 is KGHSH and CDR2 is LQKENI in the germline V gene. Trimming pared 4 bases from V and 3 bases from J, leaving 9 bases between. The CDR3 consists of 13 residues. CDR3 residues: CASSQGSDTEAFF. As DNA, the CDR3 is TGTGCCAGCTCACAGGGATCGGACACTGAAGCTTTCTTT.

This clone has ten or more counts. The same CDR3 arises from other DNA sequences in this sample as well. This chain uses TRBV20-1 with TRBJ1-5; the D is unclear. The V end lost 3 bases, the J end lost 0 bases, and 6 bases lay between the germline ends. CDR1 is DFQATT and CDR2 is SNEGSKA in the germline V gene (reference sequence). The CDR3 is made up of 13 amino acids. Written as DNA, the CDR3 is TGCAGTGCTAGTTTACATAGCAATCAGCCCCAGCATTTT. Its protein product is CSASLHSNQPQHF.

This clone has ten or more counts. Being one base from a much bigger clone, this may be a read error. The same CDR3 also results from other DNA sequences found in this sample. This sequence joins TRBV10-2 and TRBJ2-3, with D tentatively TRBD1 (6 bases). CDR1 and CDR2 (germline): WSHSY, SAAADI. The CDR3 contains 12 residues. CDR3 loop: CASSEGQHTQYF. The DNA for the CDR3 is TGCGCCAGCAGTGAGGGACAGCATACGCAGTACTTT.

In this sample, this clone turned up many times. The chain uses TRBV9 and TRBJ2-1, with 9 bases identical to TRBD1. The CDR3 runs 14 residues. Germline assignment: CDR1 SGDLS and CDR2 YYNGEE. Trimming cost V 2 bases and J 8 bases; bases outside gene matches: 5. In DNA form, the CDR3 reads TGTGCCAGCAGCGTCCGACAGGGGGGTGATGAGCAGTTCTTC. Its protein product is CASSVRQGGDEQFF.

This clone was seen at least ten times. This sequence may be a read error, since a much larger clone differs from it by one base. The rearrangement joins TRBV12-3 or TRBV12-4 to TRBJ2-7, with D tentatively TRBD1 (5 bases). The CDR3 is 14 residues long. The CDR3 DNA reads as TGTGCCAGCAGCAACAGGAGAAGCTCCGACGAGCAGTACTTC. This codes for CASSNRRSSDEQYF.

A remark on this clone: At one of its ends the junction is not consistent with the germline gene, which may arise from a read error. The chain is built from TRBV3-1 and TRBJ2-3; 10 positions match TRBD2. CDR1 LGHDT and CDR2 YNNKEL come from the germline V gene (reference sequence). The CDR3 sequence is 15 residues long. For the CDR3, the DNA is TGTGCCAGCAGCCACGGGACTAGCGACGCAGATACGCAGTACTTT. Amino acid sequence: CASSHGTSDADTQYF.

In its sample, this clone was seen many times. V is TRBV3-1 and J is TRBJ2-2; D is undetermined. V was trimmed by 2 bases and J by 7 bases, leaving 5 bases between them. The germline CDR1 and CDR2 sequences are LGHDT and YNNKEL (reference sequence). The CDR3 is 12 residues long. CDR3 sequence (DNA): TGTGCCAGCAGCCAATTGGGCGGGGAGCTGTTTTTT. As protein: CASSQLGGELFF.

This clone was detected many times. The gene calls are TRBV7-2 and TRBJ2-1; TRBD1 might be the D (8 bases). The ends were cut back, 5 bases at V and 8 bases at J, with 16 bases in the middle. Germline assignment: CDR1 SGHTA and CDR2 FQGNSA. This CDR3 is built from 14 residues. In DNA, the CDR3 is TGTGCCAGCAGCACCAGACAGGGGAGGGATGAGCAGTTCTTC. Translating gives CASSTRQGRDEQFF.

This clone turned up a few times. Being one base from a much bigger clone, this may be a read error. This sequence joins TRBV29-1 and TRBJ1-1; no reliable D call. V lost 8 bases, J lost 3 bases, and 7 bases lay in between. Germline lookup yields CDR1 SQVTM and CDR2 ANQGSEA. This CDR3 region has 10 residues. The CDR3 DNA sequence: TGCAGCTCCGAGTACACTGAAGCTTTCTTT. It encodes CSSEYTEAFF.

The J gene is TRBJ2-1, the V gene TRBV11-2, with D uncertain. Between the trimmed V and J ends, which lost 7 bases and 6 bases, there was a span of 19 bases. Germline V lookup: CDR1 SGHAT, CDR2 FQNNGV. This CDR3 has 15 residues. The CDR3 reads CASIPDHALGNEQFF. CDR3 DNA sequence: TGTGCCAGCATCCCTGACCATGCCCTTGGCAATGAGCAGTTCTTC.

This clone was found many times. This chain joins TRBV20-1 and TRBJ1-5, with D unresolved. The CDR3 sequence is 14 residues long. CDR1 DFQATT and CDR2 SNEGSKA come from the germline V gene (reference sequence). V lost 6 bases and J lost 1, with 13 bases in between. DNA of the CDR3: TGCAGTGCGGACCCGGGAGGCAGCAATCAGCCCCAGCATTTT. Amino acids: CSADPGGSNQPQHF.

The table lists this clone with many counts. V and J are TRBV3-1 and TRBJ1-2, with 8 bases fitting TRBD1. The V and J ends lost 3 bases and 6 bases, in that order; junction bases with no gene match: 9. Germline CDR1 is LGHDT and CDR2 is YNNKEL (reference sequence). CDR3 length: 15 amino acids. The CDR3 bases are TGTGCCAGCAGCCACCGGGGACAGGAGGGGAATGGCTACACCTTC. The encoded protein is CASSHRGQEGNGYTF.

This clone was seen at least ten times. The chain has TRBV20-1 and TRBJ2-7; 7 nucleotides align to TRBD2. J was trimmed by 2 bases and V by 3 bases; bases with no gene match: 10. Germline values: CDR1 DFQATT, CDR2 SNEGSKA (reference sequence). This CDR3 is 15 amino acids long. The CDR3 DNA is TGCAGTGCTAGGGGTGTCGGGAGGTCCACCTACGAGCAGTACTTC. Protein: CSARGVGRSTYEQYF.